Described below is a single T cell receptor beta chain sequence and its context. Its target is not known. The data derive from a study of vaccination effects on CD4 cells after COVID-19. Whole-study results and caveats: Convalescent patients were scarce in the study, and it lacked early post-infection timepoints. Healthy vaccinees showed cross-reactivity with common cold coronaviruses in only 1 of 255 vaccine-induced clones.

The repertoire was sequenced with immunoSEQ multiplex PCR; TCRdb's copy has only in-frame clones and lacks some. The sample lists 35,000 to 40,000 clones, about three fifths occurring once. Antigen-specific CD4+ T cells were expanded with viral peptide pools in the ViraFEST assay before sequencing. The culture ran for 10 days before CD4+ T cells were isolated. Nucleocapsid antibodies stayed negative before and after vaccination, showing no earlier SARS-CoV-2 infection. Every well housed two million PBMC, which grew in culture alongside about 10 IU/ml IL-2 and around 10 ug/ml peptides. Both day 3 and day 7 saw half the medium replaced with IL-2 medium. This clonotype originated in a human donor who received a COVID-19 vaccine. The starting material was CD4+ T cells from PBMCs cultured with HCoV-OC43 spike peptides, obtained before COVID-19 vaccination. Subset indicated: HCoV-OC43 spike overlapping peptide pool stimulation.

The CDR3 DNA is TGTGCCAGCAGCTCAAGGGCGGGAGTCGGCTACGAGCAGTACTTC. The encoded protein is CASSSRAGVGYEQYF. This chain uses TRBV7-8 with TRBJ2-7, with 7 bases identical to TRBD2. Trimming at V came to 4 bases and at J to 3 bases, leaving 9 bases not matched to a gene. The CDR3 is 15 residues long. CDR1 SGHVS and CDR2 FQNEAQ come from the germline V gene.